This passage covers 18 T cell receptor beta chains from one sample sequenced in a study of blood T cell repertoires in COVID-19. Clones were read by immunoSEQ multiplex PCR, and TCRdb kept only the in-frame ones, dropping some. The sample consists of 200,000 to 250,000 clones, just over 85% of them appearing once. The sequenced sample consisted of peripheral blood. The source is a man between 25 and 39 years old who had recovered from COVID-19.

The rearrangement links TRBV10-3 to TRBJ1-1, with 8 bases aligning to TRBD1. The CDR3 is 14 residues long. V was clipped by 0 bases and J by 10 bases; unmatched bases: 7. CDR1 and CDR2 from the germline V gene are ENHRY and SYGVKD. The CDR3 bases are TGTGCCATCAGTGAGTCGACAGGGGAAGTCAGAGCTTTCTTT. This translates into CAISESTGEVRAFF.

This chain uses TRBV5-1 with TRBJ2-3; D perhaps matches TRBD1 (5 bases). The CDR3 is made up of 15 amino acids. CDR1 and CDR2 from the germline V gene are SGHRS and YFSETQ. V was shortened by 1 base and J by 0 bases, with 9 bases between the two germline ends. CDR3 in amino acids: CASSLTGSSTDTQYF. CDR3 nucleotides: TGCGCCAGCAGCTTGACAGGTTCTAGCACAGATACGCAGTATTTT. The variable domain in full, with the rest retrieved from reference TRBV5-1 and TRBJ2-3, is KAGVTQTPRYLIKTRGQQVTLSCSPISGHRSVSWYQQTPGQGLQFLFEYFSETQRNKGNFPGRFSGRQFSNSRSEMNVSTLELGDSALYLCASSLTGSSTDTQYFGPGTRLTVL.

This clone occurred a few times. The V and J genes are TRBV12-3 or TRBV12-4 and TRBJ2-5; 8 bases map to TRBD1. V lost 6 bases and J lost 4; bases outside the gene matches: 4. This CDR3 region has 13 residues. The CDR3 DNA is TGTGCCAGCAGACAGGGGGTGGGAGAGACCCAGTACTTC. Protein sequence: CASRQGVGETQYF.

This sequence joins TRBV7-9 and TRBJ1-6, with TRBD1 matching 9 bases. CDR3 length equals 15 residues. Looked up from germline, CDR1 is SEHNR and CDR2 is FQNEAQ (reference sequence). The V segment lost 3 bases and the J segment 5 bases; nucleotides outside the gene matches: 2. Here the CDR3 DNA reads TGTGCCAGCAGCTTGACAGGGGGGAATAATTCACCCCTCCACTTT. Translating it yields CASSLTGGNNSPLHF.

This clone was seen only once. The chain combines TRBV6-5 with TRBJ1-1, with 9 bases lining up with TRBD1. Trimming at V came to 6 bases and at J to 6 bases, leaving 8 bases not matched to a gene. This CDR3 contains 14 residues. Per germline, CDR1 MNHEY and CDR2 SVGAGI. The CDR3 protein is CASSPWTGEAEAFF. DNA for the CDR3: TGTGCCAGCAGCCCCTGGACAGGGGAGGCTGAAGCTTTCTTT.

This chain links TRBV18 with TRBJ2-7; D call uncertain. The CDR3 length is 15 residues. CDR1 is KGHSH, CDR2 LQKENI, per germline. Trimming removed 3 bases at V and 2 bases at J, with 14 bases between. This chain's CDR3 is CASSPINSRPYEQYF. CDR3 DNA: TGTGCCAGCTCACCTATTAACAGCCGACCCTACGAGCAGTACTTC.

This clone turned up a few times. The chain employs TRBV7-2 and TRBJ1-2; 8 bases match TRBD1. The length of the CDR3 is 15 residues. Trimming removed 5 bases from V and 6 bases from J; junction bases left unmatched: 11. Germline values: CDR1 SGHTA, CDR2 FQGNSA. In nucleotides, the CDR3 is TGTGCCAGCAGCCTAACCGCAGGACAGGGTAATGGCTACACCTTC. Its translation: CASSLTAGQGNGYTF.

This chain connects TRBV21-1 to TRBJ2-3; no check of the table's D call, TRBD1, against the DNA was made. TRBV21-1 is a pseudogene. This CDR3 is 17 amino acids long. The CDR3 protein is CASSKVVHRGRPDTQYF. The CDR3, as DNA: TGTGCCAGCAGCAAAGTCGTCCACAGGGGGCGCCCAGATACGCAGTATTTT.

The chain carries TRBV5-1 and TRBJ1-2; D uncertain. V was trimmed by 2 bases and J by 0 bases, leaving 8 bases between them. This CDR3 contains 14 residues. Germline-derived CDR1 and CDR2 are SGHRS and YFSETQ. This CDR3 reads CASSFESANYGYTF. The DNA for the CDR3 is TGCGCCAGCAGCTTTGAGTCCGCTAACTATGGCTACACCTTC.

A word on this clone: Other DNA sequences within the sample encode an identical CDR3. The chain carries TRBV5-1 and TRBJ2-1; 9 bases match TRBD1. The junction had 1 base not matched to a gene; V was cut back by 2 bases and J by 4 bases. The germline gives CDR1 SGHRS, CDR2 YFSETQ. This CDR3 has 14 amino acids. CDR3 residues: CASSLGTGYNEQFF. The DNA for the CDR3 is TGCGCCAGCAGCTTAGGGACAGGGTACAATGAGCAGTTCTTC.

This clone was seen a single time. The V gene is TRBV24-1, the J gene TRBJ2-1; TRBD1 agrees at 7 bases. CDR1 and CDR2 from the germline V gene are KGHDR and SFDVKD. CDR3 length: 14 residues. V was pared by 4 bases and J by 8 bases, with 7 bases of the junction left unmatched. CDR3 nucleotides: TGTGCCACCAGTGACGACCTAACAGGGGATGAGCAGTTCTTC. Translated: CATSDDLTGDEQFF.

This clone has just a few counts. This chain uses TRBV6-4 with TRBJ1-5; D gene unclear. The CDR3 is 13 amino acids. V gave up 4 bases and J gave up 2 bases, with 6 bases separating them. Germline V CDR1 and CDR2: MRHNA, SNTAGT. The CDR3 loop reads CASSVEGNQPQHF. The CDR3 region has the DNA TGTGCCAGCAGTGTTGAGGGCAATCAGCCCCAGCATTTT.

V usage is TRBV19 and J usage is TRBJ1-6; D is possibly TRBD1 (5 bases). Germline assignment: CDR1 LNHDA and CDR2 SQIVND (reference sequence). The CDR3 loop spans 18 amino acids. Trimming left V 2 bases short and J 4 bases short, with 18 bases between. The CDR3 protein is CASSIPSDSPTYNSPLHF. In DNA form, the CDR3 reads TGTGCCAGTAGTATACCTTCAGACAGCCCAACATATAATTCACCCCTCCACTTT.

V is TRBV12-3 or TRBV12-4 and J is TRBJ2-7, with 7 bases that match TRBD1. J was trimmed by 5 bases and V by 3 bases; bases with no gene match: 4. The CDR3 extends over 13 amino acids. CDR3 coding DNA: TGTGCCAGCAGTTTGGGCAGGGGGAACGAGCAGTACTTC. Protein sequence: CASSLGRGNEQYF.

The chain couples TRBV10-3 to TRBJ1-2; tentatively, D is TRBD1 (6 bases). Trimming stripped 0 bases from V and 4 bases from J, with 15 bases between. Germline CDR1 reads ENHRY; CDR2 reads SYGVKD. This CDR3 spans 16 amino acids. The CDR3: CAISESSPGTPYGYTF. In DNA form, the CDR3 reads TGTGCCATCAGTGAGTCGAGCCCCGGGACACCCTATGGCTACACCTTC.

This CDR3 reads CSVVKNTGELFF. The CDR3 coding sequence is TGCAGCGTTGTAAAGAACACCGGGGAGCTGTTTTTT. The V and J genes are TRBV29-1 and TRBJ2-2; no clear D gene. V was trimmed by 4 bases and J by 1 base, leaving 4 bases between them. In germline, CDR1 is SQVTM, CDR2 ANQGSEA. The CDR3 sequence is 12 residues long.

This chain uses TRBV11-2 with TRBJ2-7; 9 bases match TRBD1. The CDR3 runs to 14 residues. Germline V gene data show CDR1 as SGHAT and CDR2 as FQNNGV. V lost 5 bases and J lost 1; bases outside the gene matches: 3. Here the CDR3 reads CASSRDRESYEQYF. DNA of the CDR3: TGTGCCAGCAGCCGGGACAGGGAATCCTACGAGCAGTACTTC.

This chain uses TRBV6-6 with TRBJ1-2, with D maybe TRBD1 (5 bases). Trimming shortened V by 11 bases and J by 10 bases, and 26 bases separated the two germline ends. CDR3 size: 14 residues. CDR1 MNHNY and CDR2 SVGAGI come from the germline V gene (reference sequence). The CDR3 sequence: CAAVYPGGKVPYTF. The CDR3 DNA sequence: TGTGCCGCCGTCTACCCGGGGGGAAAAGTCCCCTACACCTTC.